Each of the 14 T cell receptor beta chains below was sequenced from the same sample in a study of shared clonotypes between healthy human individuals. Measured with immunoSEQ multiplex PCR; TCRdb has only the in-frame clones, and not every one. The profile shows a few million clones, 90% to 95% of them singletons. The sample consisted of naive CD4+ T cells from PBMCs. The subset is: CD45RA+ positively selected. Receptors were obtained from a man younger than 35 in good health. Some clones in this sample may be carry-over from other donors' samples.

This clone was recorded once. The genes are TRBV11-2 and TRBJ2-1; a possible D gene is TRBD1 (6 bases). V was cut by 4 bases and J by 13 bases, with 17 bases left in between. This CDR3 has 13 amino acids. The V gene's germline CDR1 is SGHAT and CDR2 FQNNGV. CDR3 protein: CASSSGQGLGQFF. The CDR3, as DNA: TGTGCCAGCAGCTCTGGTCAGGGGCTCGGACAGTTCTTC. Drawing the rest from reference TRBV11-2 and TRBJ2-1, the complete variable domain is EAGVAQSPRYKIIEKRQSVAFWCNPISGHATLYWYQQILGQGPKLLIQFQNNGVVDDSQLPKDRFSAERLKGVDSTLKIQPAKLEDSAVYLCASSSGQGLGQFFGPGTRLTVL.

The V call is TRBV6-1, the J call TRBJ1-1; tentatively, D is TRBD1 (5 bases). V was clipped by 7 bases and J by 0 bases, with 15 bases between them. Germline CDR1 is MNHNS and CDR2 is SASEGT. The CDR3 loop spans 15 amino acids. The CDR3 nucleotides read TGTGCCAGCATGATTAAGGGACCCATGAACACTGAAGCTTTCTTT. It yields the protein CASMIKGPMNTEAFF.

Only one count was recorded for this clone. V usage is TRBV11-2 and J usage is TRBJ1-5; D uncertain. The V end was cut by 0 bases, the J end by 0 bases, with 6 bases between. This CDR3 region has 15 residues. Germline CDR1 is SGHAT and CDR2 is FQNNGV. The CDR3 region is CASSLENDSNQPQHF. The CDR3 bases are TGTGCCAGCAGCTTAGAGAACGATAGCAATCAGCCCCAGCATTTT.

The CDR3 DNA sequence: TGTGCCAGCAGCGAACCCGACAGCAGCTCTGGAAACACCATATATTTT. The encoded protein is CASSEPDSSSGNTIYF. The V gene is TRBV9, the J gene TRBJ1-3, with a tentative D call TRBD1 (5 bases). Trimming cost V 3 bases and J 0 bases, with 13 bases left between them. Germline V gene lookup returns CDR1 SGDLS and CDR2 YYNGEE. The CDR3 has 16 amino acids.

Of note for this clone: Other DNA sequences in this specimen translate into the identical CDR3. This sequence joins TRBV7-3 and TRBJ2-3; TRBD2 is a possible D gene (6 bases). V dropped 1 base and J dropped 4 bases, with 15 bases sitting between them. CDR1 is SGHTA and CDR2 is FQGTGA in the germline V gene. This CDR3 spans 16 amino acids. DNA of the CDR3: TGTGCCAGCAGCTTAAGTGGGACGCGGGGCGCAGATACGCAGTATTTT. It specifies CASSLSGTRGADTQYF.

The V and J genes are TRBV5-6 and TRBJ2-1, with 10 bases aligning to TRBD2. The CDR3 consists of 18 residues. With V trimmed by 1 base and J by 9 bases, 16 bases remained unmatched. In germline, CDR1 is SGHDT, CDR2 YYEEEE. CDR3 region: CASSLRGLAGDRDVEQFF. DNA for the CDR3: TGTGCCAGCAGCTTGAGGGGCCTAGCGGGAGATCGTGATGTTGAGCAGTTCTTC. The whole variable domain, remainder taken from reference TRBV5-6 and TRBJ2-1, is DAGVTQSPTHLIKTRGQQVTLRCSPKSGHDTVSWYQQALGQGPQFIFQYYEEEERQRGNFPDRFSGHQFPNYSSELNVNALLLGDSALYLCASSLRGLAGDRDVEQFFGPGTRLTVL.

This clone was found once. The CDR3 reads CASERAGGPNEQFF. CDR3 coding DNA: TGTGCCAGTGAAAGGGCGGGAGGCCCCAATGAGCAGTTCTTC. The chain couples TRBV19 to TRBJ2-1, with 8 bases that match TRBD2. The ends lost 8 bases at V and 6 bases at J; junction bases unmatched: 9. Germline CDR1 is LNHDA and CDR2 is SQIVND (reference sequence). The CDR3 length is 14 residues.

The rearrangement links TRBV7-3 to TRBJ2-1, with 7 bases identical to TRBD1. V shed 2 bases and J 9 bases; nucleotides not matched to a gene: 7. CDR1 and CDR2 from the germline V gene are SGHTA and FQGTGA. This CDR3 region has 14 residues. This CDR3 is CASSLWDRGGEQFF. CDR3 coding DNA: TGTGCCAGCAGCTTATGGGACAGAGGAGGTGAGCAGTTCTTC.

In regard to this clone: The sample carries other DNA sequences with the same CDR3. The chain carries TRBV30 and TRBJ2-1; unclear D gene. Germline V CDR1 and CDR2: GTSNPN, SVGIG (reference sequence). Trimming shortened V by 2 bases and J by 8 bases, and 4 bases separated the two germline ends. CDR3 length: 10 amino acids. CDR3 loop: CAWSNDEQFF. The CDR3 region has the DNA TGTGCCTGGAGTAACGATGAGCAGTTCTTC.

With regard to this clone: This same CDR3 is encoded by further DNA sequences in the sample. The CDR3 here is CASSSGTDNEKLFF. The CDR3 nucleotides read TGTGCCAGCTCGTCCGGGACCGATAATGAAAAACTGTTTTTT. The V call is TRBV18, the J call TRBJ1-4; perhaps TRBD1 as D (5 bases). The CDR3 covers 14 residues. Germline V gene sequence: CDR1 KGHSH, CDR2 LQKENI. Trimming stripped 6 bases from V and 4 bases from J, with 12 bases between.

With respect to this clone: The same CDR3 arises from other DNA sequences in this sample as well. The chain is built from TRBV5-1 and TRBJ1-1, with a tentative D call TRBD1 (6 bases). Trimming took 0 bases from V and 5 from J, leaving 11 bases between them. Per the germline V gene, CDR1 is SGHRS and CDR2 is YFSETQ. The CDR3 is made up of 14 amino acids. The CDR3 DNA sequence: TGCGCCAGCAGCTTGGGGGGGCCGAGAACTGAAGCTTTCTTT. It is translated as CASSLGGPRTEAFF.

The V gene is TRBV20-1, the J gene TRBJ1-2, with no clear D. CDR3 length: 10 amino acids. Trimming took off 3 bases at V and 9 bases at J, with 8 bases between the two ends. Germline V gene sequence: CDR1 DFQATT, CDR2 SNEGSKA (reference sequence). The CDR3 DNA is TGCAGTGCTAGTGCCGAGCGCTACACCTTC. Translation gives CSASAERYTF.

The genes are TRBV4-1 and TRBJ1-5; no reliable D call. Trimming took 4 bases from V and 6 from J, leaving 13 bases between them. Per the germline V gene, CDR1 is MGHRA and CDR2 is YSYEKL. CDR3 length: 14 amino acids. Here the CDR3 DNA reads TGCGCCAGCAGCCCCAAAACTTTCACTCAGCCCCAGCATTTT. It yields the protein CASSPKTFTQPQHF.

This chain links TRBV7-9 with TRBJ1-2; no definite D call. Germline CDR1 reads SEHNR; CDR2 reads FQNEAQ (reference sequence). This CDR3 is 12 amino acids long. V was cut by 1 base and J by 6 bases, with 6 bases left in between. The CDR3 coding sequence is TGTGCCAGCAGCTTAGGGGCCGATGGCTACACCTTC. This translates into CASSLGADGYTF.